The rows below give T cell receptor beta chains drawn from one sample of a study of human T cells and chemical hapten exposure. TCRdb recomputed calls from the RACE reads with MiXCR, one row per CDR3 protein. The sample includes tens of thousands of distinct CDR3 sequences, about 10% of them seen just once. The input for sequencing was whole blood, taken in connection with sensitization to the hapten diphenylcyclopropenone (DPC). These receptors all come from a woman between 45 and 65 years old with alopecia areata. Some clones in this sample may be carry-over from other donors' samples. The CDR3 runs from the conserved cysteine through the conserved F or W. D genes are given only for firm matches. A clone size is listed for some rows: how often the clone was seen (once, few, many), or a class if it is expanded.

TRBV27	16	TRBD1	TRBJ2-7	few	TGTGCCACCATCGAACGTCGGGGACAGGGTATCTACGAGCAGTACTTC	CATIERRGQGIYEQYF
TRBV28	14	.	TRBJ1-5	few	TGTGCCAGCAGGGAGGGACAAGTCAATCAGCCCCAGCATTTT	CASREGQVNQPQHF
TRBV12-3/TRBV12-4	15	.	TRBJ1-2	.	TGTGCCAGCTCCCTCCGTGGCCGGGCAGGGAATGGCTACACCTTC	CASSLRGRAGNGYTF
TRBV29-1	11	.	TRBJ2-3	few	TGCAGCGGCCGTGCCACAGATACGCAGTATTTT	CSGRATDTQYF
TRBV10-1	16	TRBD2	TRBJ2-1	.	TGCGCCAGCAGCCCGGGGGGGACTAGCGGGTACAATGAGCAGTTCTTC	CASSPGGTSGYNEQFF
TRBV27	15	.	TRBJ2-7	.	TGTGCCAGTAAACCGGGACAAGGCCCCCCCTACGAGCAGTACTTC	CASKPGQGPPYEQYF
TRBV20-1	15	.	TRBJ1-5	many	TGCAGTGCTAGGAGGACTGAAATTAGCAATCAGCCCCAGCATTTT	CSARRTEISNQPQHF
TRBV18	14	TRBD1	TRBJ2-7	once	TGTGCCAGCTCACCGGGACAGGGGATCCACGAGCAGTACTTC	CASSPGQGIHEQYF
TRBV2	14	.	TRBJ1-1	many	TGTGCCAGCAAAAAAACCTCAGGGAACACTGAAGCTTTCTTT	CASKKTSGNTEAFF
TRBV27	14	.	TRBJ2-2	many	TGTGCCAGCAGAACAGGAGGGTACACCGGGGAGCTGTTTTTT	CASRTGGYTGELFF
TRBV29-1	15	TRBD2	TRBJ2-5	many	TGCAGCGTTGGGGCTAGCGGGGGGGCACGGGAGACCCAGTACTTC	CSVGASGGARETQYF
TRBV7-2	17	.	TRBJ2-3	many	TGTGCCAGCAGCTTAGAGGGGAGCGCCCCTGGCACAGATACGCAGTATTTT	CASSLEGSAPGTDTQYF
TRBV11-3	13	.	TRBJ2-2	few	TGTGCCAGCAGCTTAGTTAGCACCGGGGAGCTGTTTTTT	CASSLVSTGELFF
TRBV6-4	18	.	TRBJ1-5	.	TGTGCCAGCATCGACGCCCGCGCAGGGGCCGATAGCAATCAGCCCCAGCATTTT	CASIDARAGADSNQPQHF
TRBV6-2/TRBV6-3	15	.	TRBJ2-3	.	TGTGCCAGCAGTTACACGACACTAGCTTCAGATACGCAGTATTTT	CASSYTTLASDTQYF
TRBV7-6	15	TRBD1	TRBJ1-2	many	TGTGCCAGCAGCTTACGGGGCTCACAGGGGGAAGGCTACACCTTC	CASSLRGSQGEGYTF
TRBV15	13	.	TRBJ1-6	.	TGTGCCACCAGCAGAGTTGGGAATTCACCCCTCCACTTT	CATSRVGNSPLHF
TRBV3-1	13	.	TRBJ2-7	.	TGTGCCAGCAGCCGACGGTCCTCCTACGAGCAGTACTTC	CASSRRSSYEQYF
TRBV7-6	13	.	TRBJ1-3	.	TGTGCCAGCCGTCTTGCCTCTGGAAACACCATATATTTT	CASRLASGNTIYF
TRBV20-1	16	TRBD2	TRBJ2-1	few	TGCAGTGCTAGAGATCCCCTAGCGGGGGATGGGTATGAGCAGTTCTTC	CSARDPLAGDGYEQFF
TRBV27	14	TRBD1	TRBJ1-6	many	TGTGCCAGCAGTTGGACAGGGTTTAATTCACCCCTCCACTTT	CASSWTGFNSPLHF
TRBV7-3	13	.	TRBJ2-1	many	TGTGCCAGCAACAACCCTGGGGAAAATGAGCAGTTCTTC	CASNNPGENEQFF
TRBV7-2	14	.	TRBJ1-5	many	TGTGCCAGCAACTTTGTGGCCAGCAATCAGCCCCAGCATTTT	CASNFVASNQPQHF
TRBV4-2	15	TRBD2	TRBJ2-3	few	TGTGCCAGCAGCCAAGTACTAGCGGGAGTAGATACGCAGTATTTT	CASSQVLAGVDTQYF
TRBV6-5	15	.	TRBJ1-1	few	TGTGCCAGCAGTTACAGGGGGACGTCGGGGACTGAAGCTTTCTTT	CASSYRGTSGTEAFF
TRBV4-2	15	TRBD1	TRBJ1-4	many	TGTGCCAGCAGCCAAGGGGACAGAGATAATGAAAAACTGTTTTTT	CASSQGDRDNEKLFF
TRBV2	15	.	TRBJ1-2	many	TGTGCCAGCTGTGAAGACCCCGGACAGATCTATGGCTACACCTTC	CASCEDPGQIYGYTF
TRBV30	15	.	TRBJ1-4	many	TGTGCCTGGAGTCCCGGGGGGCCGGCGGGTGAAAAACTGTTTTTT	CAWSPGGPAGEKLFF
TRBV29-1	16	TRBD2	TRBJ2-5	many	TGCAGCCTAAGGGGACTAGCGGGAGTCATAGGGGAGACCCAGTACTTC	CSLRGLAGVIGETQYF
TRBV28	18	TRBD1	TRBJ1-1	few	TGTGCCAGCAGTTTATTATCTCGGTGGACAGGGGTCGGAACTGAAGCTTTCTTT	CASSLLSRWTGVGTEAFF
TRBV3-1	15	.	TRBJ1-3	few	TGTGCCAGCAGCCAAGATCTTGCAGGGTGGGACACCATATATTTT	CASSQDLAGWDTIYF
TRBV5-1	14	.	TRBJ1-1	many	TGCGCCAGCAGCGGTTCGATTCCGAACACTGAAGCTTTCTTT	CASSGSIPNTEAFF
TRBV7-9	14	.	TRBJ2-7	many	TGTGCCAGCAGCAACGATACAGGGATATGCGAGCAGTACTTC	CASSNDTGICEQYF
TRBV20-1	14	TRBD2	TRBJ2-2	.	TGCAGTGCGCATCGACTAGCTTCTGCCGGGGAGCTGTTTTTT	CSAHRLASAGELFF
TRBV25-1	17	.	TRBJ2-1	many	TGTGCCAGCAGTGAATGGGCAGGACGACCGCGCTACAATGAGCAGTTCTTC	CASSEWAGRPRYNEQFF
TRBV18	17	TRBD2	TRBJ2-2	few	TGTGCCAGCTCTACCTCTATAGCGGGGGCGAACACCGGGGAGCTGTTTTTT	CASSTSIAGANTGELFF
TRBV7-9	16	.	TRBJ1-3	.	TGTGCCAGCAGCTTAGCCCCGACAGCTTCTGGAAACACCATATATTTT	CASSLAPTASGNTIYF
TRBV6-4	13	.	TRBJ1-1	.	TGTGCCAGCAGGCGGGAGGGGTACACTGAAGCTTTCTTT	CASRREGYTEAFF
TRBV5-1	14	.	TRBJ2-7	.	TGCGCCAGCAGTGCGACGCTTGGGGGCGACGAGCAGTACTTC	CASSATLGGDEQYF
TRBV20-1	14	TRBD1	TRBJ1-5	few	TGCAGTGCTAGAGGGGGACAGCACAATCAGCCCCAGCATTTT	CSARGGQHNQPQHF
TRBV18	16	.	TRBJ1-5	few	TGTGCCAGCTCACCGGGCGGGGGGGCTAGCAATCAGCCCCAGCATTTT	CASSPGGGASNQPQHF
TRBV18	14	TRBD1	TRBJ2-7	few	TGTGCCAGCTCACTCGCCGGACAGGGATACGAGCAGTACTTC	CASSLAGQGYEQYF
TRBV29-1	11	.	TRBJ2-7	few	TGCAGCGTTGTCCGGGTCTACGAGCAGTACTTC	CSVVRVYEQYF
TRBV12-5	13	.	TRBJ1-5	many	TGTGCTAGTGGTACAGGAATCGGCCAGCCCCAGCATTTT	CASGTGIGQPQHF
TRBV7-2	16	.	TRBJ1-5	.	TGTGCCAGCAGTCTACATCCGGGGACGCTCAGACAGCCCCAGCATTTT	CASSLHPGTLRQPQHF